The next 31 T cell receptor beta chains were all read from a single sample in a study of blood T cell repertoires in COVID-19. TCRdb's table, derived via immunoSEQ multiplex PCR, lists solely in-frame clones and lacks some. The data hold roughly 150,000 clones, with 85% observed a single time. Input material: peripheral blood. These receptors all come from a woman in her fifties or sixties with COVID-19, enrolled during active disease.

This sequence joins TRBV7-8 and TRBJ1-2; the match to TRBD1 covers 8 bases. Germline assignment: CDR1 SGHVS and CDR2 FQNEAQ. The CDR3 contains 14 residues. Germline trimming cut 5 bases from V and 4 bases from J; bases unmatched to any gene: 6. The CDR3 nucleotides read TGTGCCAGCAGCGACAGGGGCCACCTCTATGGCTACACCTTC. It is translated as CASSDRGHLYGYTF.

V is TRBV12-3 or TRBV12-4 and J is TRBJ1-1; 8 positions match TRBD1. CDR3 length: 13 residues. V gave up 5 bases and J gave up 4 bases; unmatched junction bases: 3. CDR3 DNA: TGTGCCAGCAGTATTGGACAGGGCACTGAAGCTTTCTTT. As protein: CASSIGQGTEAFF.

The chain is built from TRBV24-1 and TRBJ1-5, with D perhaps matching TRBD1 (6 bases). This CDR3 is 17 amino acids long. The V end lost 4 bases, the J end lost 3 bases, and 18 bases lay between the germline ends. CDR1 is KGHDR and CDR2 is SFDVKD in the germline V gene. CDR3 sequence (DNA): TGTGCCACCAGTGAGGGTCAAGGGACAATCAACAATCAGCCCCAGCATTTT. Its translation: CATSEGQGTINNQPQHF.

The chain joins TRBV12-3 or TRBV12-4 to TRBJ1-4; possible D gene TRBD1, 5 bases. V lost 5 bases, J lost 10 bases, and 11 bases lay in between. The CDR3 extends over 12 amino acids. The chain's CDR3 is CASSPRGGKLFF. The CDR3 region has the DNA TGTGCCAGCAGTCCCCGGGGGGGAAAACTGTTTTTT.

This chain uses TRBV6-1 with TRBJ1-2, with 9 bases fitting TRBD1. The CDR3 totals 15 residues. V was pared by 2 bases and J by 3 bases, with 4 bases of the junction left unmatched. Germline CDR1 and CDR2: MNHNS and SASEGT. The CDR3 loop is CASSEPGQGDYGYTF. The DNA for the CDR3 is TGTGCCAGCAGTGAACCGGGACAGGGAGACTATGGCTACACCTTC.

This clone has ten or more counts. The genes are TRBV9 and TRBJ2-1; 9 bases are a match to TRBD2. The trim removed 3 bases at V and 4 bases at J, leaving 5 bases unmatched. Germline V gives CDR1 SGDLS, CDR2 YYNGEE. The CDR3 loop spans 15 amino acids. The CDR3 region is CASSAGLALYNEQFF. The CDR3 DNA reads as TGTGCCAGCAGCGCGGGACTAGCCCTTTACAATGAGCAGTTCTTC.

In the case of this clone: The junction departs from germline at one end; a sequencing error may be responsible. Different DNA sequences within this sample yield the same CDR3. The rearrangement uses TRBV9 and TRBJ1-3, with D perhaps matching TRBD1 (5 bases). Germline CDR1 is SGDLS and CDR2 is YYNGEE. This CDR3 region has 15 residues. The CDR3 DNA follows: TGTGCCAGTAGCGGCCGGGGGACGTCTGGAAACACCATATATTTT. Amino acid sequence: CASSGRGTSGNTIYF.

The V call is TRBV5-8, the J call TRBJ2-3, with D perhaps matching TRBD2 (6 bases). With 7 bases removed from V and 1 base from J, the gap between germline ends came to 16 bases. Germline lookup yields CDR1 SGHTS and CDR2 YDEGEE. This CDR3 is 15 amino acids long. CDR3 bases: TGTGCCAGCTCGCTAACTCCGGGGGGCACAGATACGCAGTATTTT. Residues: CASSLTPGGTDTQYF.

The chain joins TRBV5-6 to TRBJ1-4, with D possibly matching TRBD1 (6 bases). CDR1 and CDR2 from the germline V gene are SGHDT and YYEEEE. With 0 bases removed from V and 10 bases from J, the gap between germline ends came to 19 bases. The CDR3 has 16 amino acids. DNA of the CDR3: TGTGCCAGCAGCTTGGCCGGGACACTGGGCATCGGAAAACTGTTTTTT. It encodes CASSLAGTLGIGKLFF.

In nucleotides, the CDR3 is TGCGCCAGCAGCTTGGGGGGGACTAGCGCGTACGAGCAGTACTTC. Amino acid sequence: CASSLGGTSAYEQYF. The rearrangement links TRBV5-1 to TRBJ2-7; 10 bases agree with TRBD2. Per the germline V gene, CDR1 is SGHRS and CDR2 is YFSETQ. The ends lost 0 bases at V and 4 bases at J; junction bases unmatched: 4. The CDR3 runs to 15 residues.

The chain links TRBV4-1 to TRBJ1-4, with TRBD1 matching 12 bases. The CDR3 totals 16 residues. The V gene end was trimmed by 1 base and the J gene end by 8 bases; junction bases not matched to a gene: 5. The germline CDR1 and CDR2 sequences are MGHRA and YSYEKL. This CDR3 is CASSQVGTGGAEKLFF. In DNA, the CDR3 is TGCGCCAGCAGCCAAGTGGGGACAGGGGGCGCAGAAAAACTGTTTTTT.

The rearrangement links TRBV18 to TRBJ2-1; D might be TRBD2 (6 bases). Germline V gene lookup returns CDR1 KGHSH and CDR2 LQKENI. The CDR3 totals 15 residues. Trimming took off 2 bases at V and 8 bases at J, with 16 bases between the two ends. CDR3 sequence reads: CASSPSPGTGDEQFF. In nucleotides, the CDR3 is TGTGCCAGCTCACCATCACCAGGGACTGGTGATGAGCAGTTCTTC. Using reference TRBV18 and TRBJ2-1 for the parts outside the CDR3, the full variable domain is NAGVMQNPRHLVRRRGQEARLRCSPMKGHSHVYWYRQLPEEGLKFMVYLQKENIIDESGMPKERFSAEFPKEGPSILRIQQVVRGDSAAYFCASSPSPGTGDEQFFGPGTRLTVL.

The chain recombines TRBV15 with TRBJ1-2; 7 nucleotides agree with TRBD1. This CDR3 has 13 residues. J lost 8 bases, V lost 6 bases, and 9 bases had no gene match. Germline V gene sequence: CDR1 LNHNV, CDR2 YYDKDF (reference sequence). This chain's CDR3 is CATSRTGDEGYTF. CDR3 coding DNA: TGTGCCACCAGTAGAACAGGGGATGAAGGCTACACCTTC.

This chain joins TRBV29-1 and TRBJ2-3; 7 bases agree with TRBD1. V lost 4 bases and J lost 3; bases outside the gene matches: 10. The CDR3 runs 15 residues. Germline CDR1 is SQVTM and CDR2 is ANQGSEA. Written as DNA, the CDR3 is TGCAGCGTTGGCGGGCGAGGGGGCAGTACAGATACGCAGTATTTT. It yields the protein CSVGGRGGSTDTQYF.

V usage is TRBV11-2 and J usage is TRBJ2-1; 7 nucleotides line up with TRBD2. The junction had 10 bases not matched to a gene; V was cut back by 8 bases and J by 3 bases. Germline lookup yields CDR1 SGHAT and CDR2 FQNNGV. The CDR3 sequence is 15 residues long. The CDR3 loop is CASRPWGGGYNEQFF. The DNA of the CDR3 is TGTGCCAGCCGCCCGTGGGGGGGTGGCTACAATGAGCAGTTCTTC.

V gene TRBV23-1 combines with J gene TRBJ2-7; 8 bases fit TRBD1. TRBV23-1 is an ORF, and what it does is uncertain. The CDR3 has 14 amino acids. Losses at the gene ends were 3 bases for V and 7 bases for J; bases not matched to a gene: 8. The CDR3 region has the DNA TGCGCCAGCAGTCAGGACGGACAGGGCCGGGAGCAGTACGTC. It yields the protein CASSQDGQGREQYV.

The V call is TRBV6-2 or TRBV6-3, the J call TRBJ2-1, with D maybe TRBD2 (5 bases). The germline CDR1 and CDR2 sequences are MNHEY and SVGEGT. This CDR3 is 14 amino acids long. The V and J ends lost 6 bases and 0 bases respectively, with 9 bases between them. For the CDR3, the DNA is TGTGCCAGCAGCGACTACGGCTCCTACAATGAGCAGTTCTTC. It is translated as CASSDYGSYNEQFF.

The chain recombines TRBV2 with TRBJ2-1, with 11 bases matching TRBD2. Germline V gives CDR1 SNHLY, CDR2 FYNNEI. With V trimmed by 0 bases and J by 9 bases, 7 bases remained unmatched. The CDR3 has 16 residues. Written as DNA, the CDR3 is TGTGCCAGCAGTGAAGCGGCGAGACTAGCGGGGTCTGAGCAGTTCTTC. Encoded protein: CASSEAARLAGSEQFF.

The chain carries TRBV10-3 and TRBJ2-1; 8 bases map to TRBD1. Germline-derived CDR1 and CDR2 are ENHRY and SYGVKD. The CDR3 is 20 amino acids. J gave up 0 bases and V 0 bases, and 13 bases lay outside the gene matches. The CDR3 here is CAISESTGEEYRSSYNEQFF. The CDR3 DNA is TGTGCCATCAGTGAGTCGACAGGGGAGGAATATCGTAGCTCCTACAATGAGCAGTTCTTC.

CDR3 loop: CASSRKTQYIYNEQFF. The CDR3 region has the DNA TGTGCCAGCAGCCGAAAAACACAGTACATCTACAATGAGCAGTTCTTC. This chain uses TRBV7-9 with TRBJ2-1; D is unresolved. Germline V gene data show CDR1 as SEHNR and CDR2 as FQNEAQ (reference sequence). This CDR3 region has 16 residues. V lost 5 bases and J 3 bases, leaving 17 bases between the germline ends.

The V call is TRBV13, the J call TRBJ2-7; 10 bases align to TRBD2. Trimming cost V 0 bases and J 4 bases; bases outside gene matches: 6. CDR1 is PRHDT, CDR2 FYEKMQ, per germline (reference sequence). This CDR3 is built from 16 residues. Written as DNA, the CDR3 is TGTGCCAGCAGCTTAGGGCTAGCGGGAGAAAGGTACGAGCAGTACTTC. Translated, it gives CASSLGLAGERYEQYF.

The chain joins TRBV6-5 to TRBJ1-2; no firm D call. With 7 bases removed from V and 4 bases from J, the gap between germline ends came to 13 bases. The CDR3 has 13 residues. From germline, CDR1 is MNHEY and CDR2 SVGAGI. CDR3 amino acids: CASMVRVGYGYTF. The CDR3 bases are TGTGCCAGCATGGTGAGGGTTGGCTATGGCTACACCTTC.

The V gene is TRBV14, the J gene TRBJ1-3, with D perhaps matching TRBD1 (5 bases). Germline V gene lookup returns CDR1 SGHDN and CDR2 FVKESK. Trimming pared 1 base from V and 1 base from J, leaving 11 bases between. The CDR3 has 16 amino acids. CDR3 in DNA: TGTGCCAGCAGCCAAGGCTTCCAGGGATCTGGAAACACCATATATTTT. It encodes CASSQGFQGSGNTIYF.

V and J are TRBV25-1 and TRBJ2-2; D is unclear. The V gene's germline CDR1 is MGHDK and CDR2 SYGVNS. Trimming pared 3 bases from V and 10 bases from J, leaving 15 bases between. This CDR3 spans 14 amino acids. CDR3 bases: TGTGCCAGCAGTGATTCGAACCGGTTGGTGGAGCTGTTTTTT. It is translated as CASSDSNRLVELFF.

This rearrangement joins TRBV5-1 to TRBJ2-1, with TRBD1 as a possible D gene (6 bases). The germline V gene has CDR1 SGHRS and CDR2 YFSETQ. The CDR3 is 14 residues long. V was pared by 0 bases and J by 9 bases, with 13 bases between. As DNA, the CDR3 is TGCGCCAGCAGCTTGGACAGGGAATTGGGTGAGCAGTTCTTC. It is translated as CASSLDRELGEQFF.

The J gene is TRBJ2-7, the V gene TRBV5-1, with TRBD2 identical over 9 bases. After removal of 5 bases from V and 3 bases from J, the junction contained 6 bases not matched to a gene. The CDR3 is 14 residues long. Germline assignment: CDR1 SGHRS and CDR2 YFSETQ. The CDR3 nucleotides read TGCGCCAGCAGGTGGACTAGCGAAGGCTACGAGCAGTACTTC. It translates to CASRWTSEGYEQYF.

Here the CDR3 DNA reads TGTGCCAGCAGTTACTCCTCCCGGGACTATGGCTACACCTTC. Translating gives CASSYSSRDYGYTF. The J gene is TRBJ1-2, the V gene TRBV6-5; no clear D. Germline V gene lookup returns CDR1 MNHEY and CDR2 SVGAGI. V lost 0 bases and J lost 3, with 8 bases in between. The CDR3 length is 14 residues.

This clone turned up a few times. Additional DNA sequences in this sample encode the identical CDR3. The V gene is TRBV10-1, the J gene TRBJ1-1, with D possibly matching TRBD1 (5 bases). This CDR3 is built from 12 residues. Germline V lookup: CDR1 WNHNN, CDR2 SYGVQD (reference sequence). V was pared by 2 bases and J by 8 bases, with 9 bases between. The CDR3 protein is CASSEGDREAFF. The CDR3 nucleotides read TGCGCCAGCAGTGAGGGAGACAGAGAAGCTTTCTTT.

DNA for the CDR3: TGCGCCAGCAGCTTGAACTATCCTGGAACTAATGAAAAACTGTTTTTT. It codes for CASSLNYPGTNEKLFF. The rearrangement links TRBV5-1 to TRBJ1-4, with D uncertain. Trimming took off 1 base at V and 1 base at J, with 11 bases between the two ends. The CDR3 has 16 amino acids. Germline lookup yields CDR1 SGHRS and CDR2 YFSETQ.

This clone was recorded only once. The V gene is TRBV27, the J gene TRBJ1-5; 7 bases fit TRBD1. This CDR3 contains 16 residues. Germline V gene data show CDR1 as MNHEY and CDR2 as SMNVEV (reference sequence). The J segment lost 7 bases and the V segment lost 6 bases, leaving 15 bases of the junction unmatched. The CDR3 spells CASRSQQGSLGQPQHF. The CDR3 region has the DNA TGTGCCAGCAGATCGCAACAGGGGTCCCTAGGGCAGCCCCAGCATTTT.

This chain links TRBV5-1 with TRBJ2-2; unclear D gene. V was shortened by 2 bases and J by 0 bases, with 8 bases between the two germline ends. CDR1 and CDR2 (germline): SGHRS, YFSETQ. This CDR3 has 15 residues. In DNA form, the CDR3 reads TGCGCCAGCAGCTTCGCCGTAGCGAACACCGGGGAGCTGTTTTTT. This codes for CASSFAVANTGELFF.